This paragraph reports one T cell receptor (beta chain). Trimming took off 4 bases at V and 1 base at J, with 22 bases between the two ends. The CDR3 contains 18 residues. The germline V gene has CDR1 SGHTA and CDR2 FQGNSA. Alongside a J-beta primer mix, a sample-barcoded 5' primer served in a second PCR lasting about 7 to 11 cycles. All cDNA molecules were each tagged by a template-switch adaptor with 12 random nucleotides. Each CDR3 protein gets one entry after TCRdb re-called the 5' RACE reads with MiXCR. This sample has more than 450,000 distinct CDR3 sequences, with around a quarter found just once. This specimen belongs to a study of blood T cells in healthy people across ages. The same sample was also studied in work on T cells of mothers and their children. This second study says: Every mother produced more than 8.5 million TCR beta CDR3 reads, whereas every child provided some 3 million.

The chain has TRBV7-2 and TRBJ2-5; D might be TRBD1 (5 bases). Material: blood. The receptor was isolated from a boy aged 2 to 10 in good health. The CDR3 region has the DNA TGTGCCAGCAGCTCCGAAGTTGACAGTCTAAGGGGCCAAGAGACCCAGTACTTC. Residues: CASSSEVDSLRGQETQYF.